One and the same sample provided the 3 T cell receptor beta chains below, sequenced in a study of cytotoxic CD8 clonotypes in ibrutinib-treated CLL. Data came from immunoSEQ multiplex PCR; TCRdb stores just in-frame clones and leaves some out. The repertoire has 300,000 or so clones, roughly two thirds of them found once; the top ten carry roughly 6.8%. Sequencing was performed on PBMCs, taken after 36 months of ibrutinib treatment. Receptors originate from a human donor with chronic lymphocytic leukemia.

The chain joins TRBV4-1 to TRBJ1-6; TRBD1 is a possible D gene (6 bases). This CDR3 comprises 15 residues. The V end was cut by 0 bases, the J end by 10 bases, with 13 bases between. Germline CDR1 is MGHRA and CDR2 is YSYEKL. CDR3 sequence reads: CASSQEGGIGSPLHF. In DNA, the CDR3 is TGCGCCAGCAGCCAAGAAGGGGGAATAGGGTCACCCCTCCACTTT.

J is TRBJ1-2 and V is TRBV6-5, with a possible D match to TRBD1 (5 bases). CDR1 and CDR2 (germline): MNHEY, SVGAGI. The CDR3 covers 15 residues. Trimming pared 0 bases from V and 2 bases from J, leaving 10 bases between. Here the CDR3 reads CASSYSIGGNYGYTF. The CDR3, as DNA: TGTGCCAGCAGTTACTCGATCGGGGGAAACTATGGCTACACCTTC.

The V call is TRBV18, the J call TRBJ2-7; D may correspond to TRBD1 or TRBD2 (6 bases each). Per the germline V gene, CDR1 is KGHSH and CDR2 is LQKENI. The CDR3 has 15 amino acids. V was shortened by 6 bases and J by 2 bases, with 17 bases between the two germline ends. In DNA form, the CDR3 reads TGTGCCAGCTCCCCCAGTACGGGGGCTCCCTACGAGCAGTACTTC. Protein product: CASSPSTGAPYEQYF.